This T cell receptor (beta chain) was documented in a study of T cell changes during pregnancy in multiple sclerosis. The length of the CDR3 is 13 residues. The junction had 5 bases not matched to a gene; V was cut back by 7 bases and J by 4 bases. Germline CDR1 is WNHNN and CDR2 is SYGVQD (reference sequence). This clone appeared once. The method was immunoSEQ multiplex PCR; TCRdb's version includes in-frame clones alone and lacks a portion of them. The sample yields about 40,000 clones, nearly 90% seen once. Sequencing was performed on CD4+ T cells from peripheral blood mononuclear cells, taken in the first trimester of pregnancy. The TCR originated in a female donor with multiple sclerosis, enrolled in a pregnancy study. J is TRBJ2-3 and V is TRBV10-1, with 7 bases identical to TRBD2. The CDR3 region has the DNA TGCGCCAGCAACGGAGGGAGGGCAGATACGCAGTATTTT. As protein: CASNGGRADTQYF.